The TCR beta chain described here comes from a study of immune evolution from preneoplasia to lung adenocarcinoma. Study context: HLA loss of heterozygosity: roughly 6.4% AIS, around 16% MIA, around 35% ADC, none AAH. Study-level results: Clonality was highest in normal lung, lower in later-stage lesions apparently. Top clone share appeared to fall from AAH through AIS, MIA, adenocarcinoma.

This CDR3 has 16 amino acids. In germline, CDR1 is KGHSH, CDR2 LQKENI. The ends lost 3 bases at V and 3 bases at J; junction bases unmatched: 7. Sequencing used immunoSEQ multiplex PCR; TCRdb keeps in-frame clones, though not all of them. This table has about 16,000 clones, about 86% appearing once. As to this clone: Its antigen is unidentified.

Histologic diagnosis was independently verified by two lung pathologists. The TCR sequence derives from a person aged 70 to 79 with invasive lung adenocarcinoma. The specimen was FFPE invasive lung adenocarcinoma tissue. The chain links TRBV18 to TRBJ2-3; 9 nucleotides align to TRBD2. The CDR3 is CASSPETSGATDTQYF. In nucleotides, the CDR3 is TGTGCCAGCTCACCGGAGACTAGCGGAGCGACAGATACGCAGTATTTT.